Presented here are 17 T cell receptor beta chains from one specimen sequenced in a study of a mutant IDH1 vaccine in newly diagnosed glioma. As to time point: week 5, during vaccination. Every single dose of the vaccine, 300 ug of mutant IDH1 20-mer peptide, came with topical imiquimod. No antigen has been assigned to these receptors. Some clones are missing from TCRdb's copy, which holds only in-frame ones; the method was immunoSEQ multiplex PCR. The data show approximately 37,000 clones, around 60% seen once. The material sequenced was PBMCs, taken from a glioma patient whose treatment included an IDH1 peptide vaccine. The source of these receptors is a young woman with glioma.

This rearrangement joins TRBV6-5 to TRBJ1-2; D is possibly TRBD1 (5 bases). The CDR3 is 15 amino acids. Germline CDR1 is MNHEY and CDR2 is SVGAGI. Trimming left V 8 bases short and J 4 bases short, with 20 bases between. The CDR3 DNA reads as TGTGCCAGCCGAGTTAAATCGGGACGGGCCTATGGCTACACCTTC. Translating gives CASRVKSGRAYGYTF.

Notes on this clone: Other DNA sequences from this sample encode an identical CDR3 as well. The chain carries TRBV28 and TRBJ1-5; TRBD1 matches at 9 bases. This CDR3 is 14 amino acids long. Trimming removed 6 bases from V and 4 bases from J; junction bases left unmatched: 4. CDR1 is MDHEN, CDR2 SYDVKM, per germline. The CDR3 is CASRPGQGNQPQHF. The CDR3 nucleotides are TGTGCCAGCAGACCCGGACAGGGGAATCAGCCCCAGCATTTT.

The DNA of the CDR3 is TGTGCCAGCAGCAATGAGGACCAGGACAGGCCCTCCTACGAGCAGTACTTC. This sequence encodes CASSNEDQDRPSYEQYF. V gene TRBV21-1 combines with J gene TRBJ2-7; the D call in the table, TRBD1, was not verified against the DNA. TRBV21-1 is a known pseudogene. This CDR3 contains 17 residues.

This clone was observed a handful of times. The V call is TRBV5-6, the J call TRBJ2-7; D call uncertain. This CDR3 contains 13 residues. V lost 1 base and J lost 3, with 8 bases in between. Germline-derived CDR1 and CDR2 are SGHDT and YYEEEE. CDR3 residues: CASSLTDRYEQYF. In DNA, the CDR3 is TGTGCCAGCAGCTTGACAGACCGCTACGAGCAGTACTTC.

This sequence joins TRBV15 and TRBJ2-7; maybe TRBD2 (5 bases). Germline assignment: CDR1 LNHNV and CDR2 YYDKDF (reference sequence). The CDR3 is made up of 16 amino acids. Between the trimmed V and J ends, which lost 1 base and 4 bases, there was a span of 17 bases. The CDR3 spells CATSRGSGSEGYEQYF. The CDR3 bases are TGTGCCACCAGCAGAGGTTCGGGATCCGAAGGGTACGAGCAGTACTTC. The full variable domain, in which reference TRBV15 and TRBJ2-7 provide the parts outside the CDR3, is DAMVIQNPRYQVTQFGKPVTLSCSQTLNHNVMYWYQQKSSQAPKLLFHYYDKDFNNEADTPDNFQSRRPNTSFCFLDIRSPGLGDTAMYLCATSRGSGSEGYEQYFGPGTRLTVT.

V usage is TRBV15 and J usage is TRBJ1-5, with a weak D call TRBD1 (5 bases). Trimming left V 5 bases short and J 4 bases short, with 15 bases between. CDR1 and CDR2 (germline): LNHNV, YYDKDF (reference sequence). This CDR3 comprises 15 residues. For the CDR3, the DNA is TGTGCCACCAGCGTCGGGACCCTGGGGAATCAGCCCCAGCATTTT. Amino acids: CATSVGTLGNQPQHF.

The chain is built from TRBV6-6 and TRBJ2-2; a possible D gene is TRBD1 (5 bases). V lost 7 bases and J lost 0, with 12 bases in between. Germline-derived CDR1 and CDR2 are MNHNY and SVGAGI (reference sequence). The CDR3 is 15 residues long. The CDR3 region is CASNGRGTNTGELFF. In DNA form, the CDR3 reads TGTGCCAGCAACGGAAGGGGAACGAACACCGGGGAGCTGTTTTTT.

The genes are TRBV28 and TRBJ2-1; 7 bases line up with TRBD2. Germline values: CDR1 MDHEN, CDR2 SYDVKM. This CDR3 is built from 14 residues. V lost 2 bases to trimming and J lost 9 bases; unmatched junction nucleotides: 7. The CDR3 nucleotides are TGTGCCAGCAGTTTAGCGGGAGTCAAGGGTGAGCAGTTCTTC. Translation gives CASSLAGVKGEQFF.

A few counts support this clone. CDR3 protein: CASSLLGAYEQYF. CDR3 coding DNA: TGTGCCAGCAGCTTACTAGGAGCCTACGAGCAGTACTTC. This chain links TRBV7-9 with TRBJ2-7; D gene uncertain. This CDR3 has 13 amino acids. Germline V lookup: CDR1 SEHNR, CDR2 FQNEAQ (reference sequence). Trimming cost V 2 bases and J 2 bases, with 7 bases left between them.

This sequence joins TRBV27 and TRBJ2-5; 8 bases align to TRBD2. The CDR3 runs to 15 residues. Germline loops: CDR1 MNHEY, CDR2 SMNVEV (reference sequence). After removal of 6 bases from V and 5 bases from J, the junction contained 11 bases not matched to a gene. The CDR3 coding sequence is TGTGCCAGCAGAGGAGCGGGAGTGGGAAGTGAGACCCAGTACTTC. The encoded protein is CASRGAGVGSETQYF.

The gene calls are TRBV27 and TRBJ2-7, with D perhaps assigned TRBD1 or TRBD2 (5 bases each). The CDR3 is made up of 11 amino acids. CDR1 and CDR2 (germline): MNHEY, SMNVEV (reference sequence). V was trimmed by 5 bases and J by 11 bases, leaving 13 bases between them. This chain's CDR3 is CASSQGSGKYF. In DNA form, the CDR3 reads TGTGCCAGCAGTCAGGGTTCCGGGAAGTACTTC.

The rearrangement uses TRBV19 and TRBJ2-1, with D possibly TRBD1 on 5 matching bases. Between the trimmed V and J ends, which lost 5 bases and 4 bases, there was a span of 9 bases. Germline CDR1 LNHDA, CDR2 SQIVND (reference sequence). This CDR3 is 13 amino acids long. CDR3 nucleotide sequence: TGTGCCAGTAGTTTTAGGGGATACAATGAGCAGTTCTTC. Amino acids: CASSFRGYNEQFF. Complete variable domain (other parts from reference TRBV19 and TRBJ2-1): DGGITQSPKYLFRKEGQNVTLSCEQNLNHDAMYWYRQDPGQGLRLIYYSQIVNDFQKGDIAEGYSVSREKKESFPLTVTSAQKNPTAFYLCASSFRGYNEQFFGPGTRLTVL.

This clone showed up just a few times. The chain is built from TRBV19 and TRBJ2-5; 11 nucleotides line up with TRBD2. The CDR3 length is 15 residues. Unmatched junction bases numbered 7, after V lost 5 bases and J lost 5 bases. Germline V lookup: CDR1 LNHDA, CDR2 SQIVND (reference sequence). This CDR3 reads CASSVTSGDFETQYF. The CDR3 bases are TGTGCCAGTAGTGTGACTAGCGGGGACTTCGAGACCCAGTACTTC.

There are a few counts of this clone. The DNA for the CDR3 is TGTGCCAGCAGTTACGGGCGGACCATCTCCTACGAGCAGTACTTC. Translated: CASSYGRTISYEQYF. The chain is built from TRBV6-5 and TRBJ2-7; D unresolved. The germline V gene has CDR1 MNHEY and CDR2 SVGAGI. This CDR3 is built from 15 residues. Trimming cost V 2 bases and J 0 bases, with 11 bases left between them.

The rearrangement links TRBV11-2 to TRBJ2-1; 12 positions agree with TRBD2. This CDR3 has 16 residues. Per germline, CDR1 SGHAT and CDR2 FQNNGV. The J segment lost 3 bases and the V segment lost 2 bases, leaving 2 bases of the junction unmatched. CDR3 bases: TGTGCCAGCAGCTTACGACTAGCGGGAGTCTACAATGAGCAGTTCTTC. It codes for CASSLRLAGVYNEQFF.

This chain uses TRBV6-1 with TRBJ2-1; 11 positions match TRBD2. After removal of 0 bases from V and 2 bases from J, the junction contained 3 bases not matched to a gene. Germline values: CDR1 MNHNS, CDR2 SASEGT. CDR3 size: 17 residues. In nucleotides, the CDR3 is TGTGCCAGCAGTGAAGCTTGGGGACTAGCGGCCTACAATGAGCAGTTCTTC. As protein: CASSEAWGLAAYNEQFF.

This clone was counted only a few times. This sequence joins TRBV11-2 and TRBJ1-1; D is uncertain. Trimming removed 8 bases at V and 1 base at J, with 14 bases between. This CDR3 has 14 amino acids. CDR1 and CDR2 (germline): SGHAT, FQNNGV. CDR3: CASRTPGRNTEAFF. CDR3 nucleotides: TGTGCCAGCCGGACCCCGGGGAGGAACACTGAAGCTTTCTTT.